One and the same sample provided the 20 T cell receptor beta chains below, sequenced in a study of PD-1 blockade in classical Hodgkin lymphoma (dated by TCRdb to the early 2020s). The label giving this sample's time point can be read as: cycle 4 day 1 (C4D1), after 6 weeks of nivolumab. Every trial patient had relapsed after autologous stem cell transplantation, and cohorts A, B and C differed in prior brentuximab vedotin exposure. The library was generated by the immunoSEQ multiplex PCR assay. TCRdb's version of the immuneACCESS table is confined to in-frame rearrangements and falls short of the full clone set. An unresolved V gene accounts for under half of the shortfall where checked; the remainder is of unknown origin. For this sample there are around 50,000 clones; around four fifths appear just once. The leading ten clones occupy less than 15% of the sample. The sample consisted of peripheral blood mononuclear cells (PBMCs), taken before the fourth cycle of nivolumab. The receptor set was obtained from a human donor with classical Hodgkin lymphoma.

The gene calls are TRBV6-4 and TRBJ2-4; D not certain. CDR1 is MRHNA, CDR2 SNTAGT, per germline. The CDR3 covers 16 residues. The V end lost 0 bases, the J end lost 0 bases, and 9 bases lay between the germline ends. CDR3 in DNA: TGTGCCAGCAGTGACTCCGGCACCTTAGCCAAAAACATTCAGTACTTC. This encodes CASSDSGTLAKNIQYF.

This rearrangement joins TRBV7-8 to TRBJ2-2, with D tentatively TRBD1 or TRBD2 (5 bases each). V lost 4 bases and J 5 bases, leaving 17 bases between the germline ends. CDR1 and CDR2 from the germline V gene are SGHVS and FQNEAQ. The CDR3 covers 16 residues. The CDR3, as DNA: TGTGCCAGCAGCTATGGCCCGGGACGAGTAACCGGGGAGCTGTTTTTT. Its protein product is CASSYGPGRVTGELFF.

V and J are TRBV2 and TRBJ1-4, with TRBD1 matching 9 bases. CDR3 length: 14 residues. Looked up from germline, CDR1 is SNHLY and CDR2 is FYNNEI. V lost 6 bases to trimming and J lost 8 bases; unmatched junction nucleotides: 7. The DNA of the CDR3 is TGTGCCAGCAGCCCCGGGACAGGGAGAGAAAAACTGTTTTTT. Translating it yields CASSPGTGREKLFF. Complete variable domain (other parts from reference TRBV2 and TRBJ1-4): EPEVTQTPSHQVTQMGQEVILRCVPISNHLYFYWYRQILGQKVEFLVSFYNNEISEKSEIFDDQFSVERPDGSNFTLKIRSTKLEDSAMYFCASSPGTGREKLFFGSGTQLSVL.

Only one count was recorded for this clone. The chain recombines TRBV2 with TRBJ2-4; 9 bases are shared with TRBD2. The junction had 2 bases not matched to a gene; V was cut back by 7 bases and J by 7 bases. Germline V gene lookup returns CDR1 SNHLY and CDR2 FYNNEI. CDR3 length: 12 residues. This CDR3 reads CASTAGGNIQYF. The CDR3 DNA reads as TGTGCCAGCACAGCGGGAGGTAACATTCAGTACTTC.

The gene calls are TRBV4-1 and TRBJ2-2; D not resolved. Trimming stripped 3 bases from V and 3 bases from J, with 14 bases between. The CDR3 runs to 16 residues. The germline gives CDR1 MGHRA, CDR2 YSYEKL. CDR3 bases: TGCGCCAGCAGCCAGGACGGGTCTAGTTACACCGGGGAGCTGTTTTTT. This encodes CASSQDGSSYTGELFF.

This clone is a singleton in its sample. This sequence joins TRBV5-1 and TRBJ2-7; perhaps TRBD2 as D (5 bases). CDR1 is SGHRS and CDR2 is YFSETQ in the germline V gene. V lost 3 bases and J 3 bases, leaving 13 bases between the germline ends. The CDR3 is 14 amino acids. The CDR3 DNA is TGCGCCAGCAGCTACCTAGACGGGAACTACGAGCAGTACTTC. Translation: CASSYLDGNYEQYF.

The chain employs TRBV18 and TRBJ2-5; D unclear. The V end was cut by 0 bases, the J end by 3 bases, with 5 bases between. Germline assignment: CDR1 KGHSH and CDR2 LQKENI. The CDR3 is 13 residues long. The CDR3 loop reads CASSPPAKETQYF. The CDR3 coding sequence is TGTGCCAGCTCACCACCGGCTAAAGAGACCCAGTACTTC.

There are many counts of this clone. This chain joins TRBV6-5 and TRBJ1-2, with a tentative D call TRBD1 (5 bases). The V gene lost 8 bases and the J gene lost 8 bases, with 12 bases spanning the gap. The germline V gene has CDR1 MNHEY and CDR2 SVGAGI. The CDR3 is made up of 11 amino acids. Here the CDR3 reads CASGTANGYTF. The CDR3 coding sequence is TGTGCCAGCGGGACGGCTAACGGCTACACCTTC.

This rearrangement joins TRBV6-5 to TRBJ1-1, with D perhaps matching TRBD1 (6 bases). The CDR3 totals 13 residues. Between the trimmed V and J ends, which lost 8 bases and 1 base, there was a span of 11 bases. The germline CDR1 and CDR2 sequences are MNHEY and SVGAGI. The chain's CDR3 is CASSLQGNTEAFF. The CDR3 nucleotides are TGTGCCAGCTCGCTACAGGGGAACACTGAAGCTTTCTTT.

The chain is built from TRBV12-2 and TRBJ1-4. TRBV12-2 is a listed pseudogene. This CDR3 has 14 amino acids. CDR3 region: CASRPRTKGEKLFF. CDR3 coding DNA: TGTGCAAGTCGCCCGAGGACCAAAGGGGAAAAACTGTTTTTT.

The chain employs TRBV9 and TRBJ2-3, with 7 bases matching TRBD2. The ends lost 4 bases at V and 3 bases at J; junction bases unmatched: 8. Per germline, CDR1 SGDLS and CDR2 YYNGEE. The CDR3 sequence is 15 residues long. CDR3 in amino acids: CASSLGGRETDTQYF. For the CDR3, the DNA is TGTGCCAGCAGCCTAGGAGGGAGGGAGACAGATACGCAGTATTTT. Combining the CDR3 with reference TRBV9 and TRBJ2-3 gives the whole variable domain DSGVTQTPKHLITATGQRVTLRCSPRSGDLSVYWYQQSLDQGLQFLIQYYNGEERAKGNILERFSAQQFPDLHSELNLSSLELGDSALYFCASSLGGRETDTQYFGPGTRLTVL.

The rearrangement uses TRBV6-4 and TRBJ2-1; TRBD2 aligns across 8 bases. CDR3 length equals 18 residues. V lost 3 bases to trimming and J lost 5 bases; unmatched junction nucleotides: 15. Germline CDR1 reads MRHNA; CDR2 reads SNTAGT. The CDR3 DNA follows: TGTGCCAGCAGTGATGTAGCAGCCGGGACTAGGGGTAACAATGAGCAGTTCTTC. Amino acids: CASSDVAAGTRGNNEQFF.

V is TRBV7-8 and J is TRBJ2-1, with D perhaps being TRBD1 or TRBD2 (5 bases each). Trimming took off 1 base at V and 3 bases at J, with 13 bases between the two ends. Germline CDR1 SGHVS, CDR2 FQNEAQ. The CDR3 consists of 16 residues. CDR3 region: CASSLVGMGVYNEQFF. CDR3 bases: TGTGCCAGCAGCTTAGTAGGTATGGGGGTCTACAATGAGCAGTTCTTC.

This clone was seen once. CDR3 residues: CASSLDGNYGYTF. The CDR3, as DNA: TGCGCCAGCAGCTTGGACGGGAACTATGGCTACACCTTC. The chain uses TRBV5-1 and TRBJ1-2, with unresolved D. The CDR3 is made up of 13 amino acids. The germline CDR1 and CDR2 sequences are SGHRS and YFSETQ. Trimming pared 0 bases from V and 2 bases from J, leaving 5 bases between.

In its sample, this clone was seen a few times. The CDR3, as DNA: TGTGCCAGCTCACCACCGAAAAGCGGGAGAGGCCTCCTGAGCACAGATACGCAGTATTTT. This sequence encodes CASSPPKSGRGLLSTDTQYF. The chain joins TRBV18 to TRBJ2-3; TRBD2 matches at 8 bases. The CDR3 has 20 amino acids. Germline CDR1 and CDR2: KGHSH and LQKENI. J was trimmed by 0 bases and V by 0 bases; bases with no gene match: 14.

This sequence joins TRBV29-1 and TRBJ1-1, with D maybe TRBD1 (5 bases). Germline loops: CDR1 SQVTM, CDR2 ANQGSEA. This CDR3 comprises 15 residues. Trimming shortened V by 4 bases and J by 4 bases, and 19 bases separated the two germline ends. CDR3 in amino acids: CSVARYGGEGTEAFF. CDR3 DNA sequence: TGCAGCGTTGCCCGCTACGGGGGTGAGGGCACTGAAGCTTTCTTT.

The chain's CDR3 is CASKSAFLSYEQYF. CDR3 bases: TGTGCCAGCAAGTCAGCGTTTCTCTCCTACGAGCAGTACTTC. The V gene is TRBV6-1, the J gene TRBJ2-7, with unresolved D. Per germline, CDR1 MNHNS and CDR2 SASEGT. The germline V and J ends were trimmed by 7 bases and 0 bases, with 13 bases remaining between them. The CDR3 length is 14 residues.

The chain joins TRBV10-3 to TRBJ2-7; D may correspond to TRBD1 or TRBD2 (5 bases each). V lost 4 bases, J lost 2 bases, and 12 bases lay in between. Germline-derived CDR1 and CDR2 are ENHRY and SYGVKD. This CDR3 is 14 amino acids long. CDR3 protein: CAISGEQGTYEQYF. CDR3 DNA sequence: TGTGCCATCAGTGGGGAGCAGGGTACCTACGAGCAGTACTTC.

This clone was detected only once. The chain couples TRBV9 to TRBJ2-1; no clear D. The CDR3 has 14 amino acids. Germline CDR1 reads SGDLS; CDR2 reads YYNGEE. The V gene lost 4 bases and the J gene lost 6 bases, with 14 bases spanning the gap. The CDR3 is CASSPLASSNEQFF. The DNA for the CDR3 is TGTGCCAGCAGCCCCCTCGCTAGTTCCAATGAGCAGTTCTTC. The full variable domain, in which reference TRBV9 and TRBJ2-1 provide the parts outside the CDR3, is DSGVTQTPKHLITATGQRVTLRCSPRSGDLSVYWYQQSLDQGLQFLIQYYNGEERAKGNILERFSAQQFPDLHSELNLSSLELGDSALYFCASSPLASSNEQFFGPGTRLTVL.

This chain joins TRBV10-3 and TRBJ2-3; D gene uncertain. This CDR3 spans 13 amino acids. Trimming removed 7 bases from V and 2 bases from J, with 10 bases in between. Germline V gene data show CDR1 as ENHRY and CDR2 as SYGVKD. This CDR3 is CAIKGKSTDTQYF. The CDR3 nucleotides read TGTGCCATCAAGGGCAAGTCCACAGATACGCAGTATTTT.